The clone carrying this TCR beta chain turned up a few times. What it binds is unknown. The CDR3 sequence is 18 residues long. J gave up 7 bases and V 7 bases, and 20 bases lay outside the gene matches. Germline V gene data show CDR1 as SQVTM and CDR2 as ANQGSEA. The record originates from a study of identical twins. Study-level findings and limits: Alpha sequences out of frame and shared by twins had excess low generation probability. The authors drew conclusions from cross-sectional statistical analysis rather than following the same donors. Insertions were fewer in abundant cord blood beta clonotypes, whereas memory repertoires showed none of this pattern.

Each cDNA held unique molecular identifiers, and template switching gave it a universal primer site. One entry per CDR3 protein results from TCRdb running MiXCR on the 5' RACE reads. This sample has about 570,000 distinct CDR3 sequences, with approximately 9.6% found just once. This sample was shared with a second study, whose subject was yellow fever vaccine responses in identical twins.

The receptor was derived from a woman under 30 in good health. Sequencing was done on a sample of PBMCs. V is TRBV29-1 and J is TRBJ2-3; 13 positions match TRBD2. The CDR3 DNA is TGCAGCGCCCGACGGACCGAGACTAGCGGGAGGTCGGGGTATACGCAGTATTTT. As protein: CSARRTETSGRSGYTQYF.